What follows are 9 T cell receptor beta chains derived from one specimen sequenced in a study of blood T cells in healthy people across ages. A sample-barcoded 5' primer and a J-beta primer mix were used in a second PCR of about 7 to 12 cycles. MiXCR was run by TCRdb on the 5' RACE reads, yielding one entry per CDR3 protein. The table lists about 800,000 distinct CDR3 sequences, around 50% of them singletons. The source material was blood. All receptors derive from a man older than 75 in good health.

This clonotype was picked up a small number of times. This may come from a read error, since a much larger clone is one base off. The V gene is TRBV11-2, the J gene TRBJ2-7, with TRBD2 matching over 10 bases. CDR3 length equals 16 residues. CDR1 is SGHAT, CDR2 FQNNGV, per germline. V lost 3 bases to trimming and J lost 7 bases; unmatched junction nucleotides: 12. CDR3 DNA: TGTGCCAGCAGCTTCCAGCGGGAGGGCCGCGGAAATGAGCAGTACTTC. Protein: CASSFQREGRGNEQYF. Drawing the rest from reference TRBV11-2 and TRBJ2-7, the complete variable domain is EAGVAQSPRYKIIEKRQSVAFWCNPISGHATLYWYQQILGQGPKLLIQFQNNGVVDDSQLPKDRFSAERLKGVDSTLKIQPAKLEDSAVYLCASSFQREGRGNEQYFGPGTRLTVT.

The CDR3 here is CASSPLGTGAHEQFF. CDR3 bases: TGCGCCAGCAGCCCTTTAGGGACAGGGGCCCATGAGCAGTTCTTC. This chain links TRBV5-1 with TRBJ2-1; 10 nucleotides line up with TRBD1. V lost 4 bases to trimming and J lost 8 bases; unmatched junction nucleotides: 9. Germline CDR1 SGHRS, CDR2 YFSETQ. CDR3 length: 15 amino acids.

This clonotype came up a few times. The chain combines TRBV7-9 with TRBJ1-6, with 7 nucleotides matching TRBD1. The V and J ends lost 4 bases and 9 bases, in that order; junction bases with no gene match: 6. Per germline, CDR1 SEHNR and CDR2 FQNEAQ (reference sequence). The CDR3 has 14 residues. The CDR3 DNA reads TGTGCCAGCAGCTCGAGTGGACAGGTTTCACCCCTCCACTTT. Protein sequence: CASSSSGQVSPLHF.

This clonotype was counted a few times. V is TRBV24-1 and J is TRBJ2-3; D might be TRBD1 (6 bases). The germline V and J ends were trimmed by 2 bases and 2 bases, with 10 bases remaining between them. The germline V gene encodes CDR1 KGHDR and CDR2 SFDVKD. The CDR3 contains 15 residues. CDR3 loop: CATSDSGHPTDTQYF. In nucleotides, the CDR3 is TGTGCCACCAGTGATTCGGGACACCCCACAGATACGCAGTATTTT.

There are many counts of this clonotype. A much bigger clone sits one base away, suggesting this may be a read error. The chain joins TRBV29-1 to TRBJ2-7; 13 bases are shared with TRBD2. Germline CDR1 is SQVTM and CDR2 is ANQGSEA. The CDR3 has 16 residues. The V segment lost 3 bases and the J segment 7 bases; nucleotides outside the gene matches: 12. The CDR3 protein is CSVEAPGTSGTDEQYF. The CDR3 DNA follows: TGCAGCGTTGAGGCCCCCGGGACTAGCGGGACAGATGAGCAGTACTTC.

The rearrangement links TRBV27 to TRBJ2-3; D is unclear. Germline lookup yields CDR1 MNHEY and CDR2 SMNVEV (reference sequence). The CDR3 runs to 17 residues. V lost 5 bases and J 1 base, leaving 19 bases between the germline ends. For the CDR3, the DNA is TGTGCCAGCAGTCCTTTGAAGGGCCCACTCCGCACAGATACGCAGTATTTT. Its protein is CASSPLKGPLRTDTQYF.

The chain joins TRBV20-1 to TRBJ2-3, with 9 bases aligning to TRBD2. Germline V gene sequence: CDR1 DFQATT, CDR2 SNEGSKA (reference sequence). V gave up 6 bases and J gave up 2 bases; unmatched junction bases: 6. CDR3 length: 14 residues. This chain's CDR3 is CSASPGLATDTQYF. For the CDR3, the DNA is TGCAGTGCCTCACCGGGACTAGCCACAGATACGCAGTATTTT.

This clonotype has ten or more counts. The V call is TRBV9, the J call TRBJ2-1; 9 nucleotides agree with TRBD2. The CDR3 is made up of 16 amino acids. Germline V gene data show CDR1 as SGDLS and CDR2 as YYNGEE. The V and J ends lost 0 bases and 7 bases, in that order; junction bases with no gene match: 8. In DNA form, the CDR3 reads TGTGCCAGCAGCGTAGTGACCCTAGCGGGACGGAATGAGCAGTTCTTC. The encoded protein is CASSVVTLAGRNEQFF.

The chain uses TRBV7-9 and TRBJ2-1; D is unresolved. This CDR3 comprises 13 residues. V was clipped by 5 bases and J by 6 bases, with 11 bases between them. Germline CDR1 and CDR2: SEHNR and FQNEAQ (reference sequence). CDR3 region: CASSPQGFNEQFF. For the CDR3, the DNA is TGTGCCAGCAGCCCCCAAGGGTTCAATGAGCAGTTCTTC. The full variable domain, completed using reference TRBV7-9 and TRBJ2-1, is DTGVSQNPRHKITKRGQNVTFRCDPISEHNRLYWYRQTLGQGPEFLTYFQNEAQLEKSRLLSDRFSAERPKGSFSTLEIQRTEQGDSAMYLCASSPQGFNEQFFGPGTRLTVL.